This TCR beta chain was captured in a study of T cells after yellow fever vaccination. TCRdb called the 5' RACE reads again in MiXCR, with one record for every CDR3 protein. The table records about 550,000 distinct CDR3 sequences, about 19% of them present only once. V was pared by 5 bases and J by 4 bases, with 6 bases between. The CDR3 contains 12 residues. Sequences were derived from PBMCs, sampled 15 days after the yellow fever booster vaccination. This TCR was sampled from a man aged 25 to 40 who received the YFV17D yellow fever vaccine. The rearrangement joins TRBV12-3 or TRBV12-4 to TRBJ1-5; D ambiguous. The chain's CDR3 is CASSPHNQPQHF. CDR3 bases: TGTGCCAGCAGTCCTCATAATCAGCCCCAGCATTTT.